This entry lists 6 T cell receptor beta chains sequenced from one sample in a study of blood T cell repertoires in COVID-19. Repertoires were generated with immunoSEQ multiplex PCR, while TCRdb's copy carries only in-frame clones and drops some. Here the sample spans about 240,000 clones, about 89% being singletons. Sequences were obtained from PBMCs or T cells enriched from blood (not recorded which). These receptors came from a woman in her twenties or thirties who had recovered from COVID-19.

V is TRBV3-1 (or the pseudogene TRBV3-2) and J is TRBJ1-1; 8 bases map to TRBD1. The CDR3 is 15 residues long. V dropped 4 bases and J dropped 4; count of bases not matched to a gene: 8. CDR1 and CDR2 (germline): LGHDT, YNNKEL (reference sequence). CDR3: CASSPIQGVSTEAFF. The DNA for the CDR3 is TGTGCCAGCAGCCCAATACAGGGGGTGAGCACTGAAGCTTTCTTT.

The V call is TRBV6-5, the J call TRBJ1-1; possible D gene TRBD1, 6 bases. CDR1 is MNHEY, CDR2 SVGAGI, per germline. This CDR3 contains 13 residues. V was clipped by 6 bases and J by 5 bases, with 13 bases between them. The CDR3 loop is CASSLRTETEAFF. The CDR3 bases are TGTGCCAGCAGCCTCCGGACAGAGACTGAAGCTTTCTTT.

The chain recombines TRBV5-1 with TRBJ2-1; TRBD2 matches 8 bases. Germline V gene sequence: CDR1 SGHRS, CDR2 YFSETQ. V dropped 5 bases and J dropped 4; count of bases not matched to a gene: 14. The CDR3 spans 17 residues. The CDR3 DNA sequence: TGCGCCAGCAGACGCCGTCTTAGCGGGACTAATTACAATGAGCAGTTCTTC. It encodes CASRRRLSGTNYNEQFF.

This clone was recorded once. V and J are TRBV11-3 and TRBJ2-7, with 10 bases fitting TRBD1. This CDR3 has 13 residues. V lost 5 bases to trimming and J lost 5 bases; unmatched junction nucleotides: 3. Germline CDR1 is SGHNT and CDR2 is YENEEA. CDR3: CASSLGTGDEQYF. CDR3 bases: TGTGCCAGCAGCCTCGGGACAGGGGACGAGCAGTACTTC.

The chain uses TRBV4-3 and TRBJ1-1, with D possibly being TRBD1 (5 bases). Per the germline V gene, CDR1 is LGHNA and CDR2 is YSLEER. V lost 0 bases to trimming and J lost 8 bases, with 16 bases between them. The CDR3 covers 15 residues. Here the CDR3 reads CASSQEAEGKNEAFF. CDR3 coding DNA: TGCGCCAGCAGCCAAGAAGCGGAGGGGAAGAACGAAGCTTTCTTT.

This chain connects TRBV9 to TRBJ2-7; a possible D gene is TRBD2 (6 bases). Germline lookup yields CDR1 SGDLS and CDR2 YYNGEE. Trimming took 0 bases from V and 4 from J, leaving 11 bases between them. The CDR3 covers 14 residues. DNA for the CDR3: TGTGCCAGCAGCGTAGAGTGGGCGGGGTACGAGCAGTACTTC. Translating it yields CASSVEWAGYEQYF.